This T cell receptor beta chain is drawn from a study of CD8+CD57+ T cells in acquired aplastic anemia. Study-wide background: The sorted CD4+ and CD8+ cells yielded an average around 3.2 ug of DNA. Study results and caveats: The same twenty-nine CD8+ CDR3 sequences occurred in patients and in controls.

Genomic DNA constituted the template upon which TCR beta VDJ and CDR3 profiling was performed. TCRdb redid the calling of the reads with MiXCR, one entry per CDR3 protein. The sample has about 470,000 distinct CDR3 sequences, approximately 33% seen once. The sample holds many counts of this clonotype. What it binds is not known. Trimming removed 3 bases at V and 2 bases at J, with 8 bases between. The CDR3 is 13 residues long. Germline-derived CDR1 and CDR2 are MGHDK and SYGVNS. Only patients with CD8+CD57+ cell expansion on flow cytometry were chosen for sequencing. All patients had severe acquired aplastic anemia. Patients had received no therapy at the time of blood sampling.

The sequence was collected from a human donor with aplastic anemia. The sequenced sample was sorted CD4+, CD8+, or CD8+CD57+ T cells (not recorded which) from PBMCs. The chain recombines TRBV25-1 with TRBJ2-7; perhaps TRBD2 as D (5 bases). CDR3 sequence reads: CASSEYGTYEQYF. The CDR3 DNA is TGTGCCAGCAGTGAGTACGGGACCTACGAGCAGTACTTC.